Given below is one TCR beta chain in context. Its target is unknown. PCR was performed using 60 Vbeta and 13 Jbeta primers. The method was immunoSEQ multiplex PCR; TCRdb's version includes in-frame clones alone and lacks a portion of them. The sample yields roughly 150,000 clones, more than 80% seen once. These data are taken from a study of cytomegalovirus exposure and HLA in healthy donors. Study results and limitations: Later analysis placed DRB1 highest and HLA-C lowest in TCR association rates, which differed by HLA locus. Productive status was seen about 87% or about 30% of the time for most TCR beta V segments in an earlier analysis. Researchers reported that a few CMV-associated chains were confirmed in vitro as CMV antigen-specific. Across donors, presence/absence analyses took sequencing depth to be roughly uniform.

Germline assignment: CDR1 SNHLY and CDR2 FYNNEI. This CDR3 has 18 amino acids. V was clipped by 2 bases and J by 4 bases, with 22 bases between them. The rearrangement joins TRBV2 to TRBJ2-3; perhaps TRBD1 as D (5 bases). The clonotype originates from a woman aged 18-30 years in good health and CMV-seronegative. Material for sequencing was PBMCs. The CDR3 DNA sequence: TGTGCCAGCAGTGAACGCGCCCCTGGGCCAGGGTTGGCAGATACGCAGTATTTT. The encoded protein is CASSERAPGPGLADTQYF.